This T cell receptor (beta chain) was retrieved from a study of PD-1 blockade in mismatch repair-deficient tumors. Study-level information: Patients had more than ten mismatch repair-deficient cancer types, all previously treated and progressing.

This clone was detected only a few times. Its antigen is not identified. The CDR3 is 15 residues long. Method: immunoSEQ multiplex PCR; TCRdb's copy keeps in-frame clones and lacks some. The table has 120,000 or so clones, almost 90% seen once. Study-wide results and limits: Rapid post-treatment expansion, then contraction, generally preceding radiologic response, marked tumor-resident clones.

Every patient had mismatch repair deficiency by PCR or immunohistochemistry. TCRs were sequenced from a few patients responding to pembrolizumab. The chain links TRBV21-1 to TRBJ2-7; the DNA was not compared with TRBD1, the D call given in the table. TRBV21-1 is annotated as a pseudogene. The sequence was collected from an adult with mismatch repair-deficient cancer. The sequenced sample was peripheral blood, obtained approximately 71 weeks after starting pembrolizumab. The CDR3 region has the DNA TGTGCCAGCGGACCGGGACACTATCACTCCTACGAGCAGTACTTC. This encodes CASGPGHYHSYEQYF.